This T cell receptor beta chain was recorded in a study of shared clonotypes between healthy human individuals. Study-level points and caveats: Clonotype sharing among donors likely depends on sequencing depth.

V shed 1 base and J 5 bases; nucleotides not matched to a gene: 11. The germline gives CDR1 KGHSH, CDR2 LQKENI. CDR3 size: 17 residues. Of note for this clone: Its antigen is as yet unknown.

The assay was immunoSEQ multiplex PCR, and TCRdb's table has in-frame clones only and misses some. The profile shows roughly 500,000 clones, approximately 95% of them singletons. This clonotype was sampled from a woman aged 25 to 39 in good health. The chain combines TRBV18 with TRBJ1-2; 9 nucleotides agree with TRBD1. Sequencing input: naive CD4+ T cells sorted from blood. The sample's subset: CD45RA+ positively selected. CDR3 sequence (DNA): TGTGCCAGCTCACCACAACCCGGGACAGGGAGACCTTATGGCTACACCTTC. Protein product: CASSPQPGTGRPYGYTF.